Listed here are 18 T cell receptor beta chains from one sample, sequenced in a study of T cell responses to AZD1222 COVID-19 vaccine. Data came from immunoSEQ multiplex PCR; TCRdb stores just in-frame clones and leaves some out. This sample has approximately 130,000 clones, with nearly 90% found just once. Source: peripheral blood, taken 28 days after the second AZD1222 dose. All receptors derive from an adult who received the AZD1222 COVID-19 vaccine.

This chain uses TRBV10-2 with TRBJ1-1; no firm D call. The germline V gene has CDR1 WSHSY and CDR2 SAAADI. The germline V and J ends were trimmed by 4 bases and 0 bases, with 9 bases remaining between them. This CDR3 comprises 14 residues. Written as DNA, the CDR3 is TGCGCCAGCAGTGTCGGACGGATGAACACTGAAGCTTTCTTT. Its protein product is CASSVGRMNTEAFF.

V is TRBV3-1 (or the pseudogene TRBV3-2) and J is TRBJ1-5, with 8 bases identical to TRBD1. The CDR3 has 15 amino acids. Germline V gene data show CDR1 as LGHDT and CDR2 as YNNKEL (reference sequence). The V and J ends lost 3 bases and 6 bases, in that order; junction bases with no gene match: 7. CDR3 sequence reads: CASSQQTGGGQPQHF. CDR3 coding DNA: TGTGCCAGCAGCCAGCAAACAGGGGGAGGTCAGCCCCAGCATTTT.

The CDR3: CASSVVGGSNYNEQFF. The DNA for the CDR3 is TGTGCCAGCAGCGTAGTGGGGGGGTCGAACTACAATGAGCAGTTCTTC. The chain joins TRBV9 to TRBJ2-1; TRBD2 aligns across 7 bases. This CDR3 has 16 amino acids. The germline V gene has CDR1 SGDLS and CDR2 YYNGEE. The V segment lost 0 bases and the J segment 3 bases; nucleotides outside the gene matches: 6.

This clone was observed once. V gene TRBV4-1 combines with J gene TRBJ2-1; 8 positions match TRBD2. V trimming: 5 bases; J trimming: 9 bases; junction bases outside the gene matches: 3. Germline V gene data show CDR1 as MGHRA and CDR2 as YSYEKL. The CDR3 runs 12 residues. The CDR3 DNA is TGCGCCAGCAGCACGACTAGCGCTGAGCAGTTCTTC. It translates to CASSTTSAEQFF.

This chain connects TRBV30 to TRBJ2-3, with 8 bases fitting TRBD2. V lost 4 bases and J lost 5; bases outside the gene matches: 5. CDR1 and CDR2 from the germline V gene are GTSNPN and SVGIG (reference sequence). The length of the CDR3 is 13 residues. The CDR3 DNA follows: TGTGCCTGGAACGGGGGGGCGGTAGATACGCAGTATTTT. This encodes CAWNGGAVDTQYF.

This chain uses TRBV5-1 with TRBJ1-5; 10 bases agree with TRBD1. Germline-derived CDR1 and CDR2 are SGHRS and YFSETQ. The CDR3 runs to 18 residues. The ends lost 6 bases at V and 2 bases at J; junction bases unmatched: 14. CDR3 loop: CASIQSGTGAIGNQPQHF. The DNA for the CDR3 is TGCGCCAGCATCCAATCCGGGACAGGGGCTATCGGCAATCAGCCCCAGCATTTT.

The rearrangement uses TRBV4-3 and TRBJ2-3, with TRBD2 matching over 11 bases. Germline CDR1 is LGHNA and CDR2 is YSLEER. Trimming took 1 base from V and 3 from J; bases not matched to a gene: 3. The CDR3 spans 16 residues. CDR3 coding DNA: TGCGCCAGCAGCCAAGCGGGGACTAGCGGAACAGATACGCAGTATTTT. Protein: CASSQAGTSGTDTQYF.

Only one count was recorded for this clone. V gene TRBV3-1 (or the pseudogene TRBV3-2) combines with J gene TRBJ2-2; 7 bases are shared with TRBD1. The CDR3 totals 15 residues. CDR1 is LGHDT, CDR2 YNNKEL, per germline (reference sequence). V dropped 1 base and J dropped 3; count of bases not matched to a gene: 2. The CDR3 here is CASSQVGGHTGELFF. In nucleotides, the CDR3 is TGTGCCAGCAGCCAAGTAGGGGGCCACACCGGGGAGCTGTTTTTT.

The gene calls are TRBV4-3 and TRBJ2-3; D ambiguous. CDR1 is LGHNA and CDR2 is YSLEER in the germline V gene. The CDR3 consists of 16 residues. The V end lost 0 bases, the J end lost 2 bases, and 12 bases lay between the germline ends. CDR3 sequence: CASSQDASVATDTQYF. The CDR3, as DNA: TGCGCCAGCAGCCAAGATGCAAGCGTAGCCACAGATACGCAGTATTTT.

The CDR3 DNA reads as TGTGCCAGTAAGACCGGGGAGGATTCACCCCTCCACTTT. It yields the protein CASKTGEDSPLHF. This rearrangement joins TRBV19 to TRBJ1-6; D not resolved. CDR1 and CDR2 (germline): LNHDA, SQIVND (reference sequence). V lost 7 bases and J 8 bases, leaving 12 bases between the germline ends. This CDR3 contains 13 residues.

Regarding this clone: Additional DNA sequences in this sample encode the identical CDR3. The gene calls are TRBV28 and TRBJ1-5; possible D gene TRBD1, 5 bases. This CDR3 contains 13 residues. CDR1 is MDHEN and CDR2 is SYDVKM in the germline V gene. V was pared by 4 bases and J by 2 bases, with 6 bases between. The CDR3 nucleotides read TGTGCCAGCAGTTGGGACCGCAATCAGCCCCAGCATTTT. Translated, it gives CASSWDRNQPQHF.

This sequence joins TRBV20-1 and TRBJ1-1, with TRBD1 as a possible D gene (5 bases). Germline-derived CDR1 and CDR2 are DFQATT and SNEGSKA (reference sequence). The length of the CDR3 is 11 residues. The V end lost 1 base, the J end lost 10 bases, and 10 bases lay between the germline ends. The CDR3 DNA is TGCAGTGCTAGAGGGCAGGGAGCAGCTTTCTTT. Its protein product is CSARGQGAAFF.

The CDR3 region is CASSQSGRLYYEQYF. Here the CDR3 DNA reads TGTGCCAGCAGCCAATCGGGCAGGCTGTACTACGAGCAGTACTTC. V and J are TRBV3-1 (or the pseudogene TRBV3-2) and TRBJ2-7, with unresolved D. Trimming pared 2 bases from V and 3 bases from J, leaving 14 bases between. CDR3 size: 15 residues. The germline V gene has CDR1 LGHDT and CDR2 YNNKEL (reference sequence).

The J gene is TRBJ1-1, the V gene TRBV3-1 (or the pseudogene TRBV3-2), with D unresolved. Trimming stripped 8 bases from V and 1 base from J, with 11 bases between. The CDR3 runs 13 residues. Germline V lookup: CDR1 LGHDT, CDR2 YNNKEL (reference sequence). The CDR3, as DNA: TGTGCCAGCTCAACGGGTACGAACACTGAAGCTTTCTTT. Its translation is CASSTGTNTEAFF.

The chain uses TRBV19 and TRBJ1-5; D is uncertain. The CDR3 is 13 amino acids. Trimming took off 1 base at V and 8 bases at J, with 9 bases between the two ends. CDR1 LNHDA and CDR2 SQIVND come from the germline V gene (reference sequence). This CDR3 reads CASSIAIREPQHF. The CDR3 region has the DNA TGTGCCAGTAGTATAGCGATCCGGGAGCCCCAGCATTTT. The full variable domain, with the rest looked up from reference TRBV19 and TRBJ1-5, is DGGITQSPKYLFRKEGQNVTLSCEQNLNHDAMYWYRQDPGQGLRLIYYSQIVNDFQKGDIAEGYSVSREKKESFPLTVTSAQKNPTAFYLCASSIAIREPQHFGDGTRLSIL.

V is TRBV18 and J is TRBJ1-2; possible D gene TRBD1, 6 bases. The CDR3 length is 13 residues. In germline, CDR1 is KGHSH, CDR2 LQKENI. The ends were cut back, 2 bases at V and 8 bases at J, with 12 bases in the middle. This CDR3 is CASSPTGKEGYTF. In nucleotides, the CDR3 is TGTGCCAGCTCACCAACAGGGAAAGAGGGCTACACCTTC.

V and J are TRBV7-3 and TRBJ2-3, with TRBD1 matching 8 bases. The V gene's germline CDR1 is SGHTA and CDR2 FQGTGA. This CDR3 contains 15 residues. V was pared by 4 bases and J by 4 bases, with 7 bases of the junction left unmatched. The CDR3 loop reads CASSSQGALADTQYF. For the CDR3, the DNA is TGTGCCAGCAGCTCTCAGGGGGCCTTGGCAGATACGCAGTATTTT.

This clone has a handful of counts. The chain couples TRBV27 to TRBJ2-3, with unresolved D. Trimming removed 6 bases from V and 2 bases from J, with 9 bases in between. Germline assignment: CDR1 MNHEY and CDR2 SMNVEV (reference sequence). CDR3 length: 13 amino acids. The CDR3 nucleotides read TGTGCCAGCAGCGGACGAAACACAGATACGCAGTATTTT. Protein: CASSGRNTDTQYF.